The text below deals with one T cell receptor beta chain. Its antigen is unidentified. The data belong to a study of cytomegalovirus exposure and HLA in healthy donors. It was with 60 Vbeta and 13 Jbeta primers that the PCR ran. The repertoire was sequenced with immunoSEQ multiplex PCR; TCRdb's copy has only in-frame clones and lacks some. This table holds 200,000 to 250,000 clones, 70% to 80% found once. Study outcomes and limitations: The study assumed roughly uniform donor sequencing depth for presence/absence analyses. Per published accounts, TCR beta sequences correctly predicted the HLA-A and HLA-B alleles of most subjects.

The V gene's germline CDR1 is MNHEY and CDR2 SVGAGI. Trimming cost V 1 base and J 1 base, with 7 bases left between them. This CDR3 has 14 residues. The sequence was obtained from a woman between 55 and 75 years old in good health and CMV-seropositive. The sequencing sample was made of PBMCs. The chain carries TRBV6-5 and TRBJ1-1; a weak D match, TRBD1 (6 bases). Here the CDR3 reads CASSYLQGNTEAFF. The CDR3 nucleotides read TGTGCCAGCAGTTACTTACAGGGGAACACTGAAGCTTTCTTT.